The 21 T cell receptor beta chains in this list originate from one sample, sequenced in a study of blood T cell repertoires in COVID-19. The repertoire was sequenced with immunoSEQ multiplex PCR; TCRdb's copy has only in-frame clones and lacks some. In the table there are 150,000 or so clones, over 75% of which are singletons. Source material: peripheral blood. These receptors were obtained from a man in his late teens or twenties with COVID-19, enrolled during active disease.

This sequence joins TRBV15 and TRBJ1-1; D possibly corresponds to TRBD1 (5 bases). CDR3 length: 13 amino acids. The V end was cut by 5 bases, the J end by 4 bases, with 11 bases between. Germline V gives CDR1 LNHNV, CDR2 YYDKDF (reference sequence). For the CDR3, the DNA is TGTGCCACCAGCTCCCAAGGGGCCACTGAAGCTTTCTTT. Translating it yields CATSSQGATEAFF.

The chain has TRBV7-2 and TRBJ1-2, with 7 bases fitting TRBD1. The CDR3 spans 16 residues. V trimming: 5 bases; J trimming: 0 bases; junction bases outside the gene matches: 9. Germline loops: CDR1 SGHTA, CDR2 FQGNSA. The CDR3 reads CASSLHRDRANYGYTF. CDR3 nucleotides: TGTGCCAGCAGCCTCCACCGGGACAGAGCTAACTATGGCTACACCTTC.

The rearrangement joins TRBV7-9 to TRBJ2-1; 8 bases line up with TRBD2. The CDR3 has 15 amino acids. Trimming took 7 bases from V and 2 from J; bases not matched to a gene: 7. From germline, CDR1 is SEHNR and CDR2 FQNEAQ (reference sequence). This chain's CDR3 is CASTGGLGAYNEQFF. Here the CDR3 DNA reads TGTGCCAGCACCGGGGGACTAGGGGCCTACAATGAGCAGTTCTTC.

The chain employs TRBV7-8 and TRBJ2-2; 8 bases align to TRBD2. After removal of 6 bases from V and 4 bases from J, the junction contained 7 bases not matched to a gene. CDR3 length equals 15 residues. Germline CDR1 and CDR2: SGHVS and FQNEAQ. In DNA, the CDR3 is TGTGCCAGCAGTCCGGGAGGGCGGGGCACCGGGGAGCTGTTTTTT. Translated: CASSPGGRGTGELFF.

This chain joins TRBV5-6 and TRBJ2-6, with D maybe TRBD2 (6 bases). CDR1 is SGHDT and CDR2 is YYEEEE in the germline V gene. The CDR3 spans 15 residues. Trimming cost V 2 bases and J 2 bases, with 8 bases left between them. The CDR3 DNA follows: TGTGCCAGCAGCTTTCGACTAGCTGGGGCCAACGTCCTGACTTTC. It yields the protein CASSFRLAGANVLTF.

J is TRBJ2-7 and V is TRBV4-2; TRBD1 might be the D (5 bases). The germline gives CDR1 LGHNA, CDR2 YNFKEQ. This CDR3 is 16 amino acids long. V was trimmed by 4 bases and J by 0 bases, leaving 16 bases between them. CDR3 in DNA: TGTGCCAGCAGCCCTTTTACAGGTCCAAGCTCCTACGAGCAGTACTTC. Translation gives CASSPFTGPSSYEQYF.

V is TRBV29-1 and J is TRBJ1-1, with D hard to call. Germline CDR1 reads SQVTM; CDR2 reads ANQGSEA. V was shortened by 6 bases and J by 4 bases, with 27 bases between the two germline ends. CDR3 size: 17 residues. As DNA, the CDR3 is TGCAGCGTCCTCACCACCCCCCTTCGGGGATGTTGCACTGAAGCTTTCTTT. This encodes CSVLTTPLRGCCTEAFF.

About this clone: At the DNA level, this CDR3 is encoded by other sequences in the same sample as well. The chain employs TRBV7-2 and TRBJ2-5; D is perhaps TRBD1 (6 bases). The CDR3 covers 14 residues. CDR1 and CDR2 (germline): SGHTA, FQGNSA. Trimming pared 0 bases from V and 5 bases from J, leaving 10 bases between. The CDR3 reads CASSLAGGGETQYF. The CDR3 DNA reads as TGTGCCAGCAGCTTAGCTGGGGGCGGGGAGACCCAGTACTTC.

The chain combines TRBV9 with TRBJ2-7; TRBD2 aligns across 7 bases. In germline, CDR1 is SGDLS, CDR2 YYNGEE. This CDR3 spans 14 amino acids. Germline trimming cut 4 bases from V and 5 bases from J; bases unmatched to any gene: 9. CDR3 DNA: TGTGCCAGCAGCACCACGGGGGGATCGGACGAGCAGTACTTC. Translating it yields CASSTTGGSDEQYF.

V usage is TRBV28 and J usage is TRBJ1-5; 9 nucleotides align to TRBD1. Germline CDR1 MDHEN, CDR2 SYDVKM. The CDR3 extends over 18 amino acids. V lost 5 bases and J lost 3; bases outside the gene matches: 14. The CDR3 loop is CASSNRELYRGLNQPQHF. For the CDR3, the DNA is TGTGCCAGCAGTAATAGGGAATTATACAGGGGGCTCAATCAGCCCCAGCATTTT.

The chain has TRBV7-2 and TRBJ1-1, with 7 bases fitting TRBD1. The CDR3 is 15 amino acids. Germline values: CDR1 SGHTA, CDR2 FQGNSA. Losses at the gene ends were 3 bases for V and 4 bases for J; bases not matched to a gene: 8. In DNA, the CDR3 is TGTGCCAGCAGCTTTACTTCAGGGGGTTTCACTGAAGCTTTCTTT. Translating it yields CASSFTSGGFTEAFF.

With respect to this clone: The germline gene is not matched at one end of the junction; a read error may be the cause. The V gene is TRBV14, the J gene TRBJ2-4; D is perhaps TRBD2 (5 bases). CDR3 length: 16 amino acids. The germline gives CDR1 SGHDN, CDR2 FVKESK. The CDR3 DNA reads as TGTGCCAGCAGTCAAGTAGGCGGTCGGGGCAAAAACATTCAGTACTTC. Its translation: CASSQVGGRGKNIQYF.

The rearrangement links TRBV6-5 to TRBJ2-1; the D is unclear. Germline-derived CDR1 and CDR2 are MNHEY and SVGAGI. Trimming stripped 5 bases from V and 7 bases from J, with 6 bases between. This CDR3 comprises 11 residues. The CDR3, as DNA: TGTGCCAGCAGTCACCAGAATGAGCAGTTCTTC. It yields the protein CASSHQNEQFF.

Comments on this clone: Mismatch with germline at one junction end may stem from a read error. The rearrangement uses TRBV7-9 and TRBJ1-4, with TRBD1 matching over 7 bases. CDR1 and CDR2 (germline): SEHNR, FQNEAQ (reference sequence). The CDR3 length is 13 residues. The CDR3 sequence is CASTPGQPEKLLF. DNA of the CDR3: TGTGCCAGCACCCCGGGACAGCCCGAAAAACTGCTTTTT.

CDR3 residues: CASSATRGAETQYF. The CDR3 coding sequence is TGCGCCAGCAGTGCTACCAGGGGAGCGGAGACCCAGTACTTC. This chain links TRBV10-1 with TRBJ2-5; D is perhaps TRBD1 (6 bases). Trimming left V 4 bases short and J 5 bases short, with 14 bases between. Germline CDR1 is WNHNN and CDR2 is SYGVQD (reference sequence). The CDR3 contains 14 residues.

Only one count was recorded for this clone. This chain connects TRBV6-2 or TRBV6-3 to TRBJ1-5; D gene ambiguous. Germline assignment: CDR1 MNHEY and CDR2 SVGEGT. Trimming shortened V by 6 bases and J by 6 bases, and 15 bases separated the two germline ends. This CDR3 has 14 residues. The CDR3 here is CASSTWGARQPQHF. In nucleotides, the CDR3 is TGTGCCAGCAGCACTTGGGGAGCGCGTCAGCCCCAGCATTTT.

The chain uses TRBV7-2 and TRBJ1-3; no firm D call. The germline gives CDR1 SGHTA, CDR2 FQGNSA. The CDR3 runs 15 residues. Between the trimmed V and J ends, which lost 2 bases and 5 bases, there was a span of 13 bases. CDR3 DNA: TGTGCCAGCAGCTTATCCCTAGCGGATAGAAACACCATATATTTT. Translating gives CASSLSLADRNTIYF.

The chain couples TRBV7-8 to TRBJ2-7; D might be TRBD2 (7 bases). The CDR3 is 14 residues long. CDR1 and CDR2 from the germline V gene are SGHVS and FQNEAQ. V shed 7 bases and J shed 4 bases, with 17 bases lying between them. The CDR3 DNA follows: TGTGCCAGCATGGGGGGGCGCAGGTTGTACGAGCAGTACTTC. Its protein is CASMGGRRLYEQYF.

The chain is built from TRBV27 and TRBJ2-5; perhaps D is TRBD1 or TRBD2 (11 bases each). The length of the CDR3 is 20 residues. Germline V CDR1 and CDR2: MNHEY, SMNVEV (reference sequence). V dropped 6 bases and J dropped 4 bases, with 33 bases sitting between them. The CDR3 loop reads CASSPGQGVFSGRGAETQYF. Written as DNA, the CDR3 is TGTGCCAGCAGCCCGGGACAGGGGGTTTTTAGCGGGAGGGGGGCAGAGACCCAGTACTTC.

J is TRBJ2-1 and V is TRBV19; weak D call: TRBD1 (5 bases). The CDR3 is 13 amino acids. Germline values: CDR1 LNHDA, CDR2 SQIVND (reference sequence). V lost 3 bases, J lost 6 bases, and 9 bases lay in between. CDR3 residues: CASSISRANEQFF. CDR3 bases: TGTGCCAGTAGTATTAGCAGGGCCAATGAGCAGTTCTTC.

The chain recombines TRBV7-8 with TRBJ2-7; a weak D match, TRBD1 (6 bases). The CDR3 is 13 amino acids. V gave up 1 base and J gave up 7 bases, with 11 bases separating them. CDR1 and CDR2 (germline): SGHVS, FQNEAQ. CDR3 loop: CASSLDRVGEQYF. CDR3 bases: TGTGCCAGCAGCTTAGACAGGGTGGGGGAGCAGTACTTC.